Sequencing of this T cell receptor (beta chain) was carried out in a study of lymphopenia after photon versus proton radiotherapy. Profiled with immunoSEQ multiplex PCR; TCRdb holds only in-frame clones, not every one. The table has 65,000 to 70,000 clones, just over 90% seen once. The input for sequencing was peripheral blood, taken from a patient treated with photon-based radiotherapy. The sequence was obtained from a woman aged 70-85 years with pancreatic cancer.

The CDR3 loop is CASSRDRGLGANVLTF. CDR3 nucleotide sequence: TGTGCCAGCAGCCGGGACAGGGGGCTTGGGGCCAACGTCCTGACTTTC. The rearrangement uses TRBV27 and TRBJ2-6, with 12 bases lining up with TRBD1. The CDR3 spans 16 residues. V gave up 6 bases and J gave up 3 bases; unmatched junction bases: 3. Germline CDR1 MNHEY, CDR2 SMNVEV (reference sequence).